This TCR beta chain is drawn from a study of CD4 T cells in relation to SARS-CoV-2 and coronaviruses. CD4+ T cells from unexposed donors were obtained before the COVID-19 pandemic (2011-2018). CD4 enrichment then naive enrichment separated naive from memory CD4+ cells. The data were produced by immunoSEQ multiplex PCR, yet TCRdb's version contains in-frame clones alone and is incomplete. The table includes more than 50,000 clones, 80% to 90% detected once. This CDR3 is 12 amino acids long. The V gene lost 4 bases and the J gene lost 5 bases, with 10 bases spanning the gap. CDR1 is SGHRS and CDR2 is YFSETQ in the germline V gene. Comment on this clone: Its antigen is unknown.

Study-level points and caveats: In 55% to 75% of donors, memory CD4+ clonotypes crossrecognized SARS-CoV-2 and at least one common cold coronavirus spike. Culture-expanded clones reflect memory recall rather than primary priming during culture.

This sequence originates from a human donor in good health. The chain employs TRBV5-1 and TRBJ2-7; D perhaps matches TRBD2 (6 bases). What was sequenced was memory CD4+ T cells from PBMCs. CDR3 amino acids: CASSHGGDEQYF. CDR3 coding DNA: TGCGCCAGCAGCCACGGAGGGGACGAGCAGTACTTC.